This TCR beta chain was identified in a study of shared clonotypes between healthy human individuals. Deep-level assay runs were performed. Data came from immunoSEQ multiplex PCR; TCRdb stores just in-frame clones and leaves some out. The sample comprises hundreds of thousands of clones, over 65% of which are singletons, and roughly 13% rests with the top ten. CDR1 is GTSNPN, CDR2 SVGIG, per germline (reference sequence). The V segment lost 1 base and the J segment 5 bases; nucleotides outside the gene matches: 9. The CDR3 is made up of 17 amino acids. This receptor was taken from a woman aged 40 to 49 in good health. Some clones in this sample may be carry-over from other donors' samples. Sequencing was performed on PBMCs. The genes are TRBV30 and TRBJ2-5, with 14 bases that match TRBD2. CDR3 DNA sequence: TGTGCCTGGAGTGGACTAGCGGGAGGGAGGGGGGGCGAGACCCAGTACTTC. It specifies CAWSGLAGGRGGETQYF. Full variable domain (remainder filled in from reference TRBV30 and TRBJ2-5): SQTIHQWPATLVQPVGSPLSLECTVEGTSNPNLYWYRQAAGRGLQLLFYSVGIGQISSEVPQNLSASRPQDRQFILSSKKLLLSDSGFYLCAWSGLAGGRGGETQYFGPGTRLLVL.